The TCR beta chain under discussion was sequenced for a study of response to subunit inactivated influenza vaccine. This clonotype was detected many times. TCRdb re-analysed the RT-PCR reads in MiXCR, keeping a single row per CDR3 protein. The sample lists around 570,000 distinct CDR3 sequences, roughly 12% occurring once. The germline V and J ends were trimmed by 4 bases and 1 base, with 8 bases remaining between them. The length of the CDR3 is 13 residues. Looked up from germline, CDR1 is SEHNR and CDR2 is FQNEAQ (reference sequence). These data also featured in a second study, about T cells expressing NK-cell markers. Per that study: 5'RACE template switching built TCR beta cDNA with unique molecular identifiers.

The input for sequencing was PBMCs from blood, taken on the day of vaccination. The clonotype comes from a man aged 50 or older who received an inactivated influenza vaccine. The rearrangement joins TRBV7-9 to TRBJ2-7, with D possibly TRBD2 on 5 matching bases. The CDR3 loop is CASSSPGSYEQYF. DNA for the CDR3: TGTGCCAGCAGCTCCCCGGGGTCCTACGAGCAGTACTTC.